The next 24 T cell receptor beta chains were all read from a single sample in a study of human versus mouse CDR3 diversity and MHC coevolution. Here immunoSEQ multiplex PCR was the method, and the copy in TCRdb shows in-frame clones only, minus some. The sample carries about 77,000 clones, roughly 92% recorded once. Sequencing used naive CD4+ T cells from blood. Subset: CD45RO-negative CD62L-positive naive CD4 T cells. The receptors here all came from a person aged 25-75 years in good health.

The V call is TRBV7-8, the J call TRBJ2-7; 14 bases line up with TRBD2. The CDR3 runs to 17 residues. The ends lost 5 bases at V and 6 bases at J; junction bases unmatched: 12. CDR1 and CDR2 (germline): SGHVS, FQNEAQ. This chain's CDR3 is CASSTHRLAGGRAEQYF. CDR3 in DNA: TGTGCCAGCAGCACCCACCGACTAGCGGGAGGGCGAGCCGAGCAGTACTTC.

This clone was observed once. The genes are TRBV6-1 and TRBJ2-7; 14 positions match TRBD2. Germline values: CDR1 MNHNS, CDR2 SASEGT. V lost 6 bases and J lost 7; bases outside the gene matches: 5. This CDR3 comprises 14 residues. CDR3 residues: CASRGTSGSWEQYF. The CDR3, as DNA: TGTGCCAGCAGGGGGACTAGCGGGAGTTGGGAGCAGTACTTC.

The chain carries TRBV28 and TRBJ2-5; D perhaps matches TRBD2 (6 bases). The J call may be in error: the DNA end matches TRBJ2-7 better. Per the germline V gene, CDR1 is MDHEN and CDR2 is SYDVKM. The CDR3 is 13 amino acids. The chain's CDR3 is CASSLGRLGEQYF. CDR3 DNA sequence: TGTGCCAGCAGTTTAGGGAGGTTGGGCGAGCAGTACTTC.

The rearrangement uses TRBV5-6 and TRBJ2-5; D is unclear. The CDR3 loop spans 11 amino acids. The ends were cut back, 2 bases at V and 5 bases at J, with 4 bases in the middle. Germline CDR1 SGHDT, CDR2 YYEEEE. The CDR3 nucleotides are TGTGCCAGCAGCTTCGCGGAGACCCAGTACTTC. Translation: CASSFAETQYF.

The chain links TRBV27 to TRBJ2-7, with 7 nucleotides matching TRBD1. From germline, CDR1 is MNHEY and CDR2 SMNVEV (reference sequence). J lost 3 bases, V lost 3 bases, and 2 bases had no gene match. The CDR3 extends over 13 amino acids. CDR3 amino acids: CASSFDRDYEQYF. CDR3 coding DNA: TGTGCCAGCAGTTTTGACAGGGACTACGAGCAGTACTTC.

This clone was recorded only once. This rearrangement joins TRBV5-1 to TRBJ1-4; D perhaps matches TRBD1 (5 bases). Deletions cut 0 bases from V and 2 bases from J, with 5 bases between. This CDR3 spans 14 amino acids. CDR1 SGHRS and CDR2 YFSETQ come from the germline V gene. For the CDR3, the DNA is TGCGCCAGCAGCTTGGCAGGGACTAATGAAAAACTGTTTTTT. Residues: CASSLAGTNEKLFF.

The chain is built from TRBV25-1 and TRBJ2-5; possible D gene TRBD2, 5 bases. The CDR3 loop spans 12 amino acids. Germline CDR1 MGHDK, CDR2 SYGVNS. Between the trimmed V and J ends, which lost 5 bases and 3 bases, there was a span of 7 bases. The CDR3 bases are TGTGCCAGCAGTAGAGCGGAAGAGACCCAGTACTTC. Its protein is CASSRAEETQYF.

V is TRBV10-3 and J is TRBJ1-1; 7 bases fit TRBD1. Germline assignment: CDR1 ENHRY and CDR2 SYGVKD. This CDR3 contains 14 residues. With 2 bases clipped from V and 4 bases from J, the junction kept 4 bases outside the gene matches. The CDR3 bases are TGTGCCATCAGTGAGGGCAGGGGGATCACTGAAGCTTTCTTT. Its protein product is CAISEGRGITEAFF.

V usage is TRBV28 and J usage is TRBJ2-2; tentative D call: TRBD1 (6 bases). CDR1 is MDHEN and CDR2 is SYDVKM in the germline V gene. This CDR3 contains 15 residues. The V end was cut by 3 bases, the J end by 5 bases, with 13 bases between. CDR3 protein: CASSFLRGGTGELFF. For the CDR3, the DNA is TGTGCCAGCAGTTTCCTCCGAGGGGGAACCGGGGAGCTGTTTTTT.

The gene calls are TRBV27 and TRBJ2-7, with 7 bases aligning to TRBD1. The CDR3 spans 15 residues. CDR1 MNHEY and CDR2 SMNVEV come from the germline V gene (reference sequence). With V trimmed by 4 bases and J by 0 bases, 6 bases remained unmatched. The CDR3 coding sequence is TGTGCCAGCAGTTCACTGACAGGGAGCTCCTACGAGCAGTACTTC. Translating gives CASSSLTGSSYEQYF.

This clone appeared once. This chain uses TRBV20-1 with TRBJ2-1; no firm D call. V gave up 0 bases and J gave up 13 bases, with 7 bases separating them. The CDR3 totals 10 residues. CDR1 DFQATT and CDR2 SNEGSKA come from the germline V gene (reference sequence). CDR3 amino acids: CSARDDSQFF. In nucleotides, the CDR3 is TGCAGTGCTAGAGATGACTCCCAGTTCTTC.

The J gene is TRBJ2-7, the V gene TRBV2; 9 nucleotides match TRBD1. This CDR3 spans 14 amino acids. Per germline, CDR1 SNHLY and CDR2 FYNNEI. V trimming: 6 bases; J trimming: 6 bases; junction bases outside the gene matches: 9. The CDR3 here is CASREQGASVEQYF. DNA for the CDR3: TGTGCCAGCAGAGAACAGGGGGCCTCGGTCGAGCAGTACTTC.

The chain employs TRBV11-2 and TRBJ1-2; D remains ambiguous. Germline V gene sequence: CDR1 SGHAT, CDR2 FQNNGV. The ends were cut back, 1 base at V and 4 bases at J, with 13 bases in the middle. The CDR3 has 15 amino acids. As DNA, the CDR3 is TGTGCCAGCAGCTTAGGTTCCGGCAGGCCCTATGGCTACACCTTC. Protein sequence: CASSLGSGRPYGYTF. Full variable domain (outside the CDR3, taken from reference TRBV11-2 and TRBJ1-2): EAGVAQSPRYKIIEKRQSVAFWCNPISGHATLYWYQQILGQGPKLLIQFQNNGVVDDSQLPKDRFSAERLKGVDSTLKIQPAKLEDSAVYLCASSLGSGRPYGYTFGSGTRLTVV.

This clone is a singleton in its sample. The chain carries TRBV6-5 and TRBJ1-1, with 9 bases aligning to TRBD1. There are 16 residues in the CDR3. V shed 3 bases and J 4 bases; nucleotides not matched to a gene: 9. Looked up from germline, CDR1 is MNHEY and CDR2 is SVGAGI. The CDR3 sequence: CASSYFLGTGPTEAFF. The CDR3 DNA follows: TGTGCCAGCAGTTATTTCCTGGGGACAGGGCCCACTGAAGCTTTCTTT.

The chain carries TRBV6-1 and TRBJ1-2; D unresolved. CDR1 and CDR2 (germline): MNHNS, SASEGT. Trimming shortened V by 6 bases and J by 0 bases, and 11 bases separated the two germline ends. The CDR3 runs to 14 residues. The CDR3, as DNA: TGTGCCAGCAGAGTTGGGAGTCCTAACTATGGCTACACCTTC. Amino acids: CASRVGSPNYGYTF.

This sequence joins TRBV5-4 and TRBJ1-4, with 7 positions matching TRBD1. V dropped 4 bases and J dropped 5; count of bases not matched to a gene: 8. Germline CDR1 and CDR2: SGHNT and YYREEE (reference sequence). This CDR3 contains 15 residues. The CDR3 here is CASSRETGANEKLFF. The CDR3 DNA sequence: TGTGCCAGCAGCCGCGAAACAGGGGCAAATGAAAAACTGTTTTTT. Using reference TRBV5-4 and TRBJ1-4 for the parts outside the CDR3, the full variable domain is ETGVTQSPTHLIKTRGQQVTLRCSSQSGHNTVSWYQQALGQGPQFIFQYYREEENGRGNFPPRFSGLQFPNYSSELNVNALELDDSALYLCASSRETGANEKLFFGSGTQLSVL.

The J gene is TRBJ1-5, the V gene TRBV19; D possibly corresponds to TRBD1 (6 bases). V lost 3 bases, J lost 6 bases, and 18 bases lay in between. CDR1 and CDR2 (germline): LNHDA, SQIVND (reference sequence). This CDR3 is built from 16 residues. CDR3 DNA sequence: TGTGCCAGTAGTATTGGGGGCAGGGGCGTTGGTCAGCCCCAGCATTTT. Protein sequence: CASSIGGRGVGQPQHF.

The CDR3 nucleotides are TGTGCCAGCAGCTTAGCGACAGGAGGTACTGAAGCTTTCTTT. Its protein product is CASSLATGGTEAFF. This rearrangement joins TRBV11-2 to TRBJ1-1; weak D call: TRBD1 (6 bases). The length of the CDR3 is 14 residues. In germline, CDR1 is SGHAT, CDR2 FQNNGV. Trimming removed 1 base at V and 5 bases at J, with 11 bases between. The whole variable domain, filled in from reference TRBV11-2 and TRBJ1-1, reads EAGVAQSPRYKIIEKRQSVAFWCNPISGHATLYWYQQILGQGPKLLIQFQNNGVVDDSQLPKDRFSAERLKGVDSTLKIQPAKLEDSAVYLCASSLATGGTEAFFGQGTRLTVV.

CDR3 nucleotides: TGTGCCAGCAGTTTGAAAGGACTAGCGGGTTACGAGCAGTACTTC. Protein product: CASSLKGLAGYEQYF. This chain uses TRBV27 with TRBJ2-7; 11 bases map to TRBD2. The germline gives CDR1 MNHEY, CDR2 SMNVEV (reference sequence). V lost 3 bases, J lost 4 bases, and 5 bases stayed unmatched. The CDR3 runs 15 residues.

This clone is a singleton in its sample. This rearrangement joins TRBV2 to TRBJ2-1; 8 nucleotides align to TRBD2. The CDR3 extends over 16 amino acids. Germline trimming cut 5 bases from V and 0 bases from J; bases unmatched to any gene: 6. Germline V CDR1 and CDR2: SNHLY, FYNNEI. The DNA of the CDR3 is TGTGCCAGCAGTTTAGCGGGACCCGTCTCCTACAATGAGCAGTTCTTC. This gives the protein CASSLAGPVSYNEQFF.

The CDR3 coding sequence is TGTGCCAGCAGCTCCGTAAATGAAAAACTGTTTTTT. Protein sequence: CASSSVNEKLFF. The chain combines TRBV5-4 with TRBJ1-4; D unclear. CDR1 is SGHNT, CDR2 YYREEE, per germline (reference sequence). Trimming stripped 3 bases from V and 5 bases from J, with 5 bases between. The CDR3 extends over 12 amino acids.

V gene TRBV7-9 combines with J gene TRBJ2-3; D may be TRBD1 (5 bases). V lost 2 bases and J lost 7, with 19 bases in between. The CDR3 length is 16 residues. The germline gives CDR1 SEHNR, CDR2 FQNEAQ (reference sequence). The CDR3 DNA is TGTGCCAGCAGCTTATCAAGGCAGGGTTTCCGAAATACGCAGTATTTT. Its protein is CASSLSRQGFRNTQYF. Variable domain in full (rest from reference TRBV7-9 and TRBJ2-3): DTGVSQNPRHKITKRGQNVTFRCDPISEHNRLYWYRQTLGQGPEFLTYFQNEAQLEKSRLLSDRFSAERPKGSFSTLEIQRTEQGDSAMYLCASSLSRQGFRNTQYFGPGTRLTVL.

This chain uses TRBV18 with TRBJ1-1, with 11 bases that match TRBD1. V lost 3 bases and J lost 1; bases outside the gene matches: 10. This CDR3 region has 18 residues. The germline gives CDR1 KGHSH, CDR2 LQKENI. CDR3 in DNA: TGTGCCAGCTCACCCCCGAGGACAGGGGGCTTGGGGAACACTGAAGCTTTCTTT. Encoded protein: CASSPPRTGGLGNTEAFF.

The J gene is TRBJ2-7, the V gene TRBV7-9; 9 nucleotides agree with TRBD2. The V gene end was trimmed by 5 bases and the J gene end by 5 bases; junction bases not matched to a gene: 10. CDR3 length: 15 residues. Germline V gene sequence: CDR1 SEHNR, CDR2 FQNEAQ (reference sequence). The CDR3, as DNA: TGTGCCAGCAGCCCAGACGGGTGGACTAGCGACGAGCAGTACTTC. This translates into CASSPDGWTSDEQYF. The variable domain in full, completed from reference TRBV7-9 and TRBJ2-7, reads DTGVSQNPRHKITKRGQNVTFRCDPISEHNRLYWYRQTLGQGPEFLTYFQNEAQLEKSRLLSDRFSAERPKGSFSTLEIQRTEQGDSAMYLCASSPDGWTSDEQYFGPGTRLTVT.